This T cell receptor (beta chain) was captured in a study of identical twins. With 0 bases removed from V and 6 bases from J, the gap between germline ends came to 9 bases. CDR3 length equals 13 residues. Germline assignment: CDR1 DFQATT and CDR2 SNEGSKA (reference sequence). TCRdb re-derived calls from the 5' RACE reads in MiXCR, one entry per CDR3 protein. Counted here are 250,000 or so distinct CDR3 sequences, about 8.3% occurring once; the ten biggest clones make up approximately 3%. The table lists this clonotype with a few counts. Another study also made use of these data, one on yellow fever vaccine responses in identical twins.

The chain has TRBV20-1 and TRBJ2-1; TRBD1 is a possible D gene (5 bases). This receptor was obtained from a woman in her late teens or twenties in good health. Sequencing used CD8+ T cells sorted from blood. The CDR3 coding sequence is TGCAGTGCTAGAGACAGGGTGGGCAATGAGCAGTTCTTC. It translates to CSARDRVGNEQFF.